Each of the 10 T cell receptor beta chains below was sequenced from the same sample in a study of vaccination and CD4 T cells after COVID-19. An Oncomine TCR Beta short-read assay was used to sequence the DNA from cultured CD4+ T cells. Via MiXCR, TCRdb re-called the PCR reads, giving one row per CDR3 protein. The table lists roughly 24,000 distinct CDR3 sequences, roughly 58% of them singletons, with 2.5% to 3% in the top ten. Their specific antigens are unknown. Treatment described: approximately 10-day PBMC culture with coronavirus spike peptide pools or control peptides (ViraFEST assay). Sequenced material: CD4+ T cells from blood, cultured in vitro. The source is a human donor who had recovered from COVID-19.

This clonotype was seen only a few times. V is TRBV10-3 and J is TRBJ1-1; TRBD1 aligns across 12 bases. CDR3 length: 14 residues. The J segment lost 7 bases and the V segment lost 6 bases, leaving 6 bases of the junction unmatched. CDR1 is ENHRY and CDR2 is SYGVKD in the germline V gene. The CDR3 sequence: CAIRGDRGPHEAFF. CDR3 DNA: TGTGCCATCAGGGGGGACAGGGGGCCTCATGAAGCTTTCTTT.

The genes are TRBV7-2 and TRBJ2-1, with TRBD2 identical over 7 bases. CDR3 length: 18 residues. CDR1 is SGHTA, CDR2 FQGNSA, per germline. V lost 0 bases and J lost 3; bases outside the gene matches: 11. As DNA, the CDR3 is TGTGCCAGCAGCTTAGCGGGGCTTCTGGAGCGGGGCTACAATGAGCAGTTCTTC. Translation gives CASSLAGLLERGYNEQFF.

The chain is built from TRBV12-3 or TRBV12-4 and TRBJ2-3; 7 bases map to TRBD2. V shed 4 bases and J 0 bases; nucleotides not matched to a gene: 4. The CDR3 runs to 15 residues. The CDR3 DNA reads as TGTGCCAGCAGTTCAAACGGGGGGAGCACAGATACGCAGTATTTT. Translating gives CASSSNGGSTDTQYF.

The J gene is TRBJ1-6, the V gene TRBV20-1, with D possibly TRBD1 on 5 matching bases. The CDR3 contains 12 residues. The V gene's germline CDR1 is DFQATT and CDR2 SNEGSKA (reference sequence). V lost 5 bases to trimming and J lost 14 bases, with 16 bases between them. CDR3 DNA: TGCAGTGCTTTGACGGGGGGAATGGCCCTCCACTTT. Its protein product is CSALTGGMALHF.

This clonotype showed up just a few times. V is TRBV30 and J is TRBJ1-5, with D perhaps matching TRBD1 (5 bases). The germline V gene has CDR1 GTSNPN and CDR2 SVGIG (reference sequence). The CDR3 is 13 amino acids. Trimming took 4 bases from V and 9 from J, leaving 16 bases between them. The CDR3 nucleotides read TGTGCCTGGAATTTAGGAGGGGAAGGGCCCCAGCATTTT. Translating gives CAWNLGGEGPQHF.

This chain links TRBV4-1 with TRBJ2-3, with TRBD1 identical over 11 bases. Germline V gene lookup returns CDR1 MGHRA and CDR2 YSYEKL. V was pared by 0 bases and J by 5 bases, with 10 bases of the junction left unmatched. The CDR3 is made up of 18 amino acids. The CDR3 DNA reads as TGCGCCAGCAGCCAAGATGCCCAGGACAGGGGGCAGGTAGATACGCAGTATTTT. Translated, it gives CASSQDAQDRGQVDTQYF.

This clonotype was counted a single time. V usage is TRBV6-1 and J usage is TRBJ1-1; unclear D gene. The germline CDR1 and CDR2 sequences are MNHNS and SASEGT. This CDR3 has 14 amino acids. V lost 5 bases and J lost 3, with 13 bases in between. Here the CDR3 reads CASSIGRSDTEAFF. CDR3 in DNA: TGTGCCAGCAGTATAGGGAGGTCGGACACTGAAGCTTTCTTT.

The rearrangement joins TRBV5-4 to TRBJ2-7; tentative D call: TRBD1 (6 bases). The CDR3 runs to 14 residues. The V gene lost 2 bases and the J gene lost 0 bases, with 9 bases spanning the gap. Germline CDR1 reads SGHNT; CDR2 reads YYREEE (reference sequence). This CDR3 is CASSLIGGSYEQYF. CDR3 sequence (DNA): TGTGCCAGCAGCTTAATAGGGGGCTCCTACGAGCAGTACTTC.

The genes are TRBV19 and TRBJ2-3; D is perhaps TRBD1 or TRBD2 (5 bases each). The CDR3 loop spans 15 amino acids. Germline V gene lookup returns CDR1 LNHDA and CDR2 SQIVND (reference sequence). Trimming left V 7 bases short and J 0 bases short, with 14 bases between. CDR3 nucleotides: TGTGCCAGTACCCGGGACGGTTATAGCACAGATACGCAGTATTTT. Protein product: CASTRDGYSTDTQYF.

The chain combines TRBV6-2 or TRBV6-3 with TRBJ2-3; 11 bases are a match to TRBD2. In germline, CDR1 is MNHEY, CDR2 SVGEGT. The CDR3 loop spans 15 amino acids. The V and J ends lost 6 bases and 8 bases, in that order; junction bases with no gene match: 10. The CDR3 spells CASRLLAGGGLTQYF. As DNA, the CDR3 is TGTGCCAGCAGACTTCTAGCGGGAGGCGGTCTTACGCAGTATTTT.